The 15 T cell receptor beta chains presented below share a single source sample, sequenced in a study of response to subunit inactivated influenza vaccine. A single record per CDR3 protein comes from TCRdb applying MiXCR to the RT-PCR reads. Among about 700,000 distinct CDR3 sequences listed, about 14% were seen once. Material: PBMCs from blood, obtained approximately 15 days before vaccination. The receptors were sampled from a middle-aged man who received an inactivated influenza vaccine.

The chain uses TRBV18 and TRBJ1-3, with D possibly being TRBD1 (5 bases). With 3 bases removed from V and 0 bases from J, the gap between germline ends came to 12 bases. This CDR3 has 16 residues. The germline gives CDR1 KGHSH, CDR2 LQKENI. The CDR3 DNA is TGTGCCAGCTCACCCTCCGGGGCCAACTCTGGAAACACCATATATTTT. It is translated as CASSPSGANSGNTIYF.

This clonotype was seen a few times. Written as DNA, the CDR3 is TGTGCCAGCAGCGCAACACTCCGGACTAGCGGCTCATATGAGCAGTTCTTC. The encoded protein is CASSATLRTSGSYEQFF. The rearrangement joins TRBV9 to TRBJ2-1; 10 positions match TRBD2. The V gene's germline CDR1 is SGDLS and CDR2 YYNGEE. V was pared by 3 bases and J by 8 bases, with 14 bases of the junction left unmatched. This CDR3 has 17 amino acids.

This chain joins TRBV15 and TRBJ2-7, with 8 bases lining up with TRBD1. V gave up 2 bases and J gave up 2 bases; unmatched junction bases: 5. Per the germline V gene, CDR1 is LNHNV and CDR2 is YYDKDF (reference sequence). This CDR3 has 15 amino acids. CDR3 coding DNA: TGTGCCACCAGCAGACCCCCACAGGGGGCCTACGAGCAGTACTTC. Translated: CATSRPPQGAYEQYF.

This clonotype was observed many times. The chain couples TRBV12-3 or TRBV12-4 to TRBJ2-4; TRBD1 might be the D (6 bases). V was cut by 0 bases and J by 11 bases, with 14 bases left in between. CDR3 size: 14 residues. The CDR3 DNA sequence: TGTGCCAGCAGTTTAGCGGGCATCAAGGGGGTTCAGTACTTC. Residues: CASSLAGIKGVQYF.

This clonotype was detected only a few times. V and J are TRBV5-4 and TRBJ2-7; D is perhaps TRBD1 (6 bases). V was shortened by 3 bases and J by 4 bases, with 14 bases between the two germline ends. Germline CDR1 and CDR2: SGHNT and YYREEE (reference sequence). The CDR3 covers 14 residues. CDR3 in amino acids: CASSSLATGYEQYF. CDR3 in DNA: TGTGCCAGCAGCTCCCTAGCAACAGGGTACGAGCAGTACTTC. Full variable domain (outside the CDR3, taken from reference TRBV5-4 and TRBJ2-7): ETGVTQSPTHLIKTRGQQVTLRCSSQSGHNTVSWYQQALGQGPQFIFQYYREEENGRGNFPPRFSGLQFPNYSSELNVNALELDDSALYLCASSSLATGYEQYFGPGTRLTVT.

With regard to this clonotype: A much larger clone is a single base away; this may be a read error. J is TRBJ2-2 and V is TRBV28, with D possibly TRBD1 on 6 matching bases. Per the germline V gene, CDR1 is MDHEN and CDR2 is SYDVKM. The CDR3 extends over 16 amino acids. The CDR3 protein is CSSSPGTPSNTGELFF. The CDR3 region has the DNA TGTTCCAGCAGTCCAGGGACACCCTCGAACACCGGGGAGCTGTTTTTT.

There are a few counts of this clonotype. V is TRBV7-2 and J is TRBJ1-1; D is uncertain. The length of the CDR3 is 14 residues. CDR1 SGHTA and CDR2 FQGNSA come from the germline V gene. V dropped 6 bases and J dropped 4 bases, with 15 bases sitting between them. The CDR3 DNA is TGTGCCAGCAGGTACCCAAGAGAGAGCACTGAAGCTTTCTTT. Amino acid sequence: CASRYPRESTEAFF.

This clonotype was seen at least ten times. The rearrangement joins TRBV7-2 to TRBJ2-7, with TRBD2 identical over 11 bases. The CDR3 contains 14 residues. J lost 4 bases, V lost 6 bases, and 5 bases had no gene match. Per the germline V gene, CDR1 is SGHTA and CDR2 is FQGNSA. The CDR3 DNA follows: TGTGCCAGCAGTTGGGGACTAGCGGCTTACGAGCAGTACTTC. Translation gives CASSWGLAAYEQYF.

This clonotype was seen a handful of times. V usage is TRBV5-1 and J usage is TRBJ2-5; D gene ambiguous. CDR1 SGHRS and CDR2 YFSETQ come from the germline V gene. The CDR3 is made up of 12 amino acids. Trimming pared 4 bases from V and 6 bases from J, leaving 10 bases between. The chain's CDR3 is CASSPVEKTQYF. CDR3 DNA: TGCGCCAGCAGCCCGGTGGAAAAGACCCAGTACTTC.

The chain links TRBV7-2 to TRBJ1-5; D gene ambiguous. The V end was cut by 2 bases, the J end by 7 bases, with 12 bases between. The germline V gene has CDR1 SGHTA and CDR2 FQGNSA. The CDR3 runs 14 residues. The CDR3 sequence: CASSLRADNQPQHF. The CDR3 coding sequence is TGTGCCAGCAGCTTAAGGGCAGATAACCAGCCCCAGCATTTT.

The chain recombines TRBV7-2 with TRBJ2-1; TRBD2 matches 10 bases. The V gene's germline CDR1 is SGHTA and CDR2 FQGNSA. The CDR3 is 16 amino acids. J lost 6 bases, V lost 2 bases, and 7 bases had no gene match. This chain's CDR3 is CASSLWERGGRNEQFF. Written as DNA, the CDR3 is TGTGCCAGCAGCTTATGGGAGCGGGGGGGCCGCAATGAGCAGTTCTTC.

This clonotype was seen ten or more times. V and J are TRBV7-9 and TRBJ1-3; 7 bases map to TRBD1. The CDR3 length is 13 residues. CDR1 and CDR2 from the germline V gene are SEHNR and FQNEAQ (reference sequence). V lost 5 bases and J lost 4; bases outside the gene matches: 2. In DNA, the CDR3 is TGTGCCAGCAGCAGGGGGCTCGGAAACACCATATATTTT. This translates into CASSRGLGNTIYF.

This clonotype appeared a few times. The chain has TRBV6-2 or TRBV6-3 and TRBJ1-5, with a weak D call TRBD1 (5 bases). V was cut by 6 bases and J by 1 base, with 19 bases left in between. The CDR3 covers 17 residues. The V gene's germline CDR1 is MNHEY and CDR2 SVGEGT. This CDR3 reads CASRESLRPGSNQPQHF. Written as DNA, the CDR3 is TGTGCCAGCAGGGAATCTTTGCGCCCAGGGAGCAATCAGCCCCAGCATTTT.

The chain combines TRBV6-1 with TRBJ2-7; 9 positions match TRBD1. V was pared by 10 bases and J by 6 bases, with 10 bases of the junction left unmatched. The CDR3 totals 13 residues. In germline, CDR1 is MNHNS, CDR2 SASEGT. The CDR3 reads CATNRDRVSEQYF. CDR3 in DNA: TGTGCCACCAACCGGGACAGGGTGAGCGAGCAGTACTTC.

V usage is TRBV4-3 and J usage is TRBJ1-1, with D maybe TRBD1 (5 bases). Per germline, CDR1 LGHNA and CDR2 YSLEER. Trimming stripped 0 bases from V and 1 base from J, with 12 bases between. This CDR3 region has 16 residues. The CDR3 loop reads CASSQDPGTWNTEAFF. The CDR3 nucleotides are TGCGCCAGCAGCCAAGACCCTGGGACGTGGAACACTGAAGCTTTCTTT.